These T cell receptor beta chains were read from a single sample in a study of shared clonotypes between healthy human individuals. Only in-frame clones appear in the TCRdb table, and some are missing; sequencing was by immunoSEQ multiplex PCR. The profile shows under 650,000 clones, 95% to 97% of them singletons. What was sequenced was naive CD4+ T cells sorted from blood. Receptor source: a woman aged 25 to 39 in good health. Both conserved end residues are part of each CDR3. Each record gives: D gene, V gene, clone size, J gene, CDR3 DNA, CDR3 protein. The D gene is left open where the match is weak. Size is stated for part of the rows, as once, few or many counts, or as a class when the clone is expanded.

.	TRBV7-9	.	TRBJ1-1	TGTGCCAGCAGCTCGTACACTGAAGCTTTCTTT	CASSSYTEAFF
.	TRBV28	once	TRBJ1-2	TGTGCCAGCAGTTGGGGGAATAGCTATGGCTACACCTTC	CASSWGNSYGYTF
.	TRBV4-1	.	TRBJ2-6	TGCGCCAGCAGCCAGACCAGGGGGGCAGCCCCTCTGGGGGCCAACGTCCTGACTTTC	CASSQTRGAAPLGANVLTF
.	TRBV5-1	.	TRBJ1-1	TGCGCCAGCAGCTTGGACAGGGATGGCATCATGAACACTGAAGCTTTCTTT	CASSLDRDGIMNTEAFF
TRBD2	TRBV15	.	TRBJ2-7	TGTGCCACCAGCAGAGATTTCTCGGGAGGGTACGAGCAGTACTTC	CATSRDFSGGYEQYF
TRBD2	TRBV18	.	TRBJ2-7	TGTGCCAGCTCACCGGGACTAGCGGGAGGGAAGGAGCAGTACTTC	CASSPGLAGGKEQYF
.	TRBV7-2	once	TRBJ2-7	TGTGCCAGCAGCCCCCAGGACCACATCGAGCAGTACTTC	CASSPQDHIEQYF
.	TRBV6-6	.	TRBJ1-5	TGTGCCAGCAGCCTGGGGGGAAGCAATCAGCCCCAGCATTTT	CASSLGGSNQPQHF
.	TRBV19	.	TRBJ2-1	TGTGCCAGTAGTATGGTAGAGAATGAGCAGTTCTTC	CASSMVENEQFF
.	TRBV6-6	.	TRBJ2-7	TGTGCCAGCAGTTACTCTCCCAGGGTACTCGAGCAGTACTTC	CASSYSPRVLEQYF
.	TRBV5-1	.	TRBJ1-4	TGCGCCAGCAGCTTGGGAGGGGAGGAAAAACTGTTTTTT	CASSLGGEEKLFF
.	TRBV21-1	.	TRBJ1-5	TGTGCCAGCAGCAAAGAGATCCGGGACAGGGGCAATCAGCCCCAGCATTTT	CASSKEIRDRGNQPQHF
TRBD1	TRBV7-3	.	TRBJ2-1	TGTGCCAGCAGCCCCATGGGACAGGTCTCCTACAATGAGCAGTTCTTC	CASSPMGQVSYNEQFF
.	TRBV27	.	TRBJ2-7	TGTGCCAGCAGTTTAGTTTTTGATCGGGAAGACTCCTACGAGCAGTACTTC	CASSLVFDREDSYEQYF
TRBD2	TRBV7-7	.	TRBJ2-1	TGTGCCAGCAGCTTACTAGCGGGAGTAACGTACAATGAGCAGTTCTTC	CASSLLAGVTYNEQFF
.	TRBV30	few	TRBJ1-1	TGTGCCTGGACAGTACGGGAGAACACTGAAGCTTTCTTT	CAWTVRENTEAFF
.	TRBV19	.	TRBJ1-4	TGTGCCAGTAGTTCGACAGGTGCTAATGAAAAACTGTTTTTT	CASSSTGANEKLFF
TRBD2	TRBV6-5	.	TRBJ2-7	TGTGCCAGCAGTTACTCGCCTAGCGGACCTTACGAGCAGTACTTC	CASSYSPSGPYEQYF
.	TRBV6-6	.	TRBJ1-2	TGTGCCAGCACCCCCCGAGGACCTGCTAACTATGGCTACACCTTC	CASTPRGPANYGYTF
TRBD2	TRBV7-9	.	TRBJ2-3	TGTGCCAGCAGCTTACCTCGCGGGAGGGCAGATACGCAGTATTTT	CASSLPRGRADTQYF
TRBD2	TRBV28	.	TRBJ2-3	TGTGCCAGCAGTTTGGAAGGGACCGCGGGAGTCCCAGATACGCAGTATTTT	CASSLEGTAGVPDTQYF
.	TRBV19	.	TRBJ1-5	TGTGCCAGTAGTGAAGGGTTGCGTCAGCCCCAGCATTTT	CASSEGLRQPQHF
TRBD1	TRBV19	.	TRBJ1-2	TGTGCCAGTAGTATGAAGCCAGGGGGCAACTATGGCTACACCTTC	CASSMKPGGNYGYTF
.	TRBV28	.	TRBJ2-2	TGTGCCAGCAGGGCGGGTCGGCGGCGACGAAACACCGGGGAGCTGTTTTTT	CASRAGRRRRNTGELFF
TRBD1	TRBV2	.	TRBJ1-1	TGTGCCAGCAGTGGTTCTGACAGGGATGGGCAAGCTTTCTTT	CASSGSDRDGQAFF
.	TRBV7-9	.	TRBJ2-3	TGTGCCAGCAGTGATGTACGGTGGTATTTT	CASSDVRWYF